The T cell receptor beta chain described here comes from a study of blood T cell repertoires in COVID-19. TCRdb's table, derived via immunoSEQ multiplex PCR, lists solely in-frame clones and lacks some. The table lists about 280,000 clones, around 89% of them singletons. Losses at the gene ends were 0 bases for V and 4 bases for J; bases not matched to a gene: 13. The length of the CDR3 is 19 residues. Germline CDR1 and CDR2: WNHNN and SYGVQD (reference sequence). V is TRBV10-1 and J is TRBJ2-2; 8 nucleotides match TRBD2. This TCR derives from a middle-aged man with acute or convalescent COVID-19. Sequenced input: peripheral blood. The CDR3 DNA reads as TGCGCCAGCAGTGAGTCAGCCGGGGGGGCTATATCAGGCACCGGGGAGCTGTTTTTT. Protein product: CASSESAGGAISGTGELFF.